This entry concerns a single TCR beta chain. Its antigen specificity is not known. No much larger clone is present one base from it, and per-base qualities are unavailable. The donors were healthy, HIV-negative adults who had no recently reported acute infections or vaccinations. Every donor was a Caucasian adult living in Nashville, Tennessee, USA. CD4+ T cells were enriched by magnetic negative selection, after which naive cells were positively selected on CD45RA and the negative fraction was taken as the memory subset. Blood was collected by leukapheresis, and PBMCs were isolated by Ficoll-Histopaque density gradient centrifugation and then cryopreserved in liquid nitrogen vapor phase. Purity and quantity of every magnetically sorted T cell population were checked by analytical flow cytometry. From each sorted fraction, genomic DNA was isolated and quantified by UV absorbance on a Nanodrop 2000c.

The data belong to a study of shared clonotypes between healthy human individuals (dated by TCRdb to 2019 to 2021). In the study overall: The cohort comprised a couple of women and a few men aged 18 to 49 years. For each donor, CD4 naive and CD4 memory were each given three plates, CD8 naive was given two plates, and CD8 memory was given one plate. To estimate repertoire size and how much clonotype sharing occurs between individuals, the study deeply sequenced the blood TCR repertoires of five healthy adults. Libraries were prepared and TCR repertoires were sequenced by different laboratories using diverse techniques, in order to increase sequencing depth and limit assay-specific biases. Leukapheresis yielded between about 0.94 and 10 billion PBMCs per donor.

Using the deep immunoSEQ assay, TCR CDR3 regions were amplified from genomic DNA by multiplex PCR. Genomic DNA extracted from each cell subset was distributed evenly over all wells of several immunoSEQ 96-well plates, and each plate served as one replicate. For sorted subsets, each replicate PCR was loaded with approximately 0.2 ug genomic DNA, equivalent to some 31,000 T cell genomes. The purified libraries were quantified using a Qubit 3.0 fluorometer, sized with a Bioanalyzer 2100, and then quantified again using the KAPA Library Quantification kit. Every immunoSEQ 96-well plate was sequenced on a dedicated single-read 150-cycle Illumina NextSeq 550 flow cell. In the original analysis: The immunoSEQ output contained only junctional sequences without quality scores, so filtering could not match that applied to full-length reads. Sequences were annotated with PyIR, a Python wrapper for IgBLAST v1.9, and V/J genes and CDR3 were assigned using IMGT germline references. Reads were filtered out if the reads had weak V/J assignments (E-value above 1e-6), no CDR3, stop codons, out-of-frame junctions, or ambiguous translated residues. V3J clonotypes were defined as sequences sharing the same inferred V gene, J gene, and CDR3 amino acid sequence. Percentage overlap between repertoires was computed as shared unique clonotypes divided by the size of the smaller repertoire. Three approaches were used to assess repertoire richness: RTK rarefaction, the Chao1 estimator, and Recon v2.1 estimates of unobserved clonotypes. OLGA was used to compute generation probabilities for all TCRbeta clonotypes that the gDNA method yielded from a handful of donors. Not all clones reach the TCRdb copy of this immuneACCESS table, which keeps in-frame sequences only. Checked studies attribute under half of the gap to unresolved V genes and leave the rest unexplained. V and J calls and clone size are copied from that table; D and trimming were computed from the DNA. A total of approximately 1,500,000 clones appear in this sample, over 95% of them only once. 0.95% to 1.5% of the sample is taken by the ten largest.

Paper-wide results and their limitations: Estimated clonotype richness was generally larger for naive than for memory subsets. Sampling was restricted to blood, and TCR repertoires in tissue are likely to differ from TCR repertoires in blood. Pairwise subsampling led to the expectation that sequencing depth would affect the degree of clonotype sharing among donors. Across four donors, around 5% of naive CD4, 3.5% of naive CD8, around 2.1% of memory CD4, and under 0.45% of memory CD8 clonotypes were shared. The genetic and exposure-history diversity represented was limited by the small number of donors. Even with the large sequencing depth, rarefaction of the sorted-subset datasets indicated that sequencing was incomplete. Compared with non-shared clonotypes, clonotypes shared by all four sorted-subset donors had higher generation probabilities.

The sample comprised naive CD4+ T cells sorted from blood. Per the publication, the cell subset or site label means: CD45RA+ positively selected. The clonotype originates from a man aged 30 to 39 in good health.

CDR3 region: CAISDSTQSQETQYF. The nucleotide sequence is given as TGTGCCATCAGTGATTCGACTCAAAGTCAAGAGACCCAGTACTTC. The V and J genes are TRBV10-3 and TRBJ2-5, with an unclear D gene assignment. Cut back by 3 bases and 2 bases, the V and J ends lie 13 bases apart. CDR1 and CDR2 are read off the germline V gene as ENHRY and SYGVKD. Taken from cysteine to phenylalanine, the CDR3 has 15 residues. The CDR3 DNA has 45 bases and is translated from base 1.